A single sample is the source of the 15 T cell receptor beta chains below, sequenced in a study of T cells after yellow fever vaccination. MiXCR was run by TCRdb on the 5' RACE reads, yielding one entry per CDR3 protein. This sample has approximately 70,000 distinct CDR3 sequences, with about 7.2% found just once. Sequenced material: CD8+ T cells sorted from PBMCs, taken 10 days after the first yellow fever vaccination. The source is a man aged 18 to 29 who received the YFV17D yellow fever vaccine.

In this sample, this clonotype turned up many times. The chain combines TRBV7-9 with TRBJ1-1; a weak D match, TRBD1 (5 bases). The CDR3 is 14 amino acids. V lost 1 base and J 2 bases, leaving 8 bases between the germline ends. Per germline, CDR1 SEHNR and CDR2 FQNEAQ (reference sequence). The DNA of the CDR3 is TGTGCCAGCAGCTTAGGGGGGAGAAACACTGAAGCTTTCTTT. It yields the protein CASSLGGRNTEAFF.

Ten or more counts support this clonotype. This sequence joins TRBV6-2 or TRBV6-3 and TRBJ2-1; no definite D call. V was shortened by 6 bases and J by 2 bases, with 14 bases between the two germline ends. The CDR3 loop spans 15 amino acids. From germline, CDR1 is MNHEY and CDR2 SVGEGT. Here the CDR3 DNA reads TGTGCCAGCAGCTTACACCCTGGAGCCTACAATGAGCAGTTCTTC. Protein: CASSLHPGAYNEQFF.

This clonotype was seen ten or more times. V and J are TRBV6-6 and TRBJ2-1; D uncertain. This CDR3 region has 11 residues. CDR1 and CDR2 (germline): MNHNY, SVGAGI (reference sequence). V dropped 1 base and J dropped 6 bases, with 1 base sitting between them. The CDR3: CASSYFNEQFF. CDR3 bases: TGTGCCAGCAGTTACTTCAATGAGCAGTTCTTC.

This clonotype has more than one count but fewer than ten. The rearrangement links TRBV4-1 to TRBJ1-4; the D is unclear. The V end was cut by 0 bases, the J end by 4 bases, with 9 bases between. Germline lookup yields CDR1 MGHRA and CDR2 YSYEKL. The CDR3 consists of 15 residues. The CDR3 loop reads CASSQDRGRNEKLFF. The CDR3 region has the DNA TGCGCCAGCAGCCAAGATCGAGGGCGTAATGAAAAACTGTTTTTT.

This clonotype was seen ten or more times. The V and J genes are TRBV19 and TRBJ2-1; D could derive from TRBD1 or TRBD2 (5 bases each). The CDR3 consists of 14 residues. The V end was cut by 2 bases, the J end by 10 bases, with 15 bases between. The germline gives CDR1 LNHDA, CDR2 SQIVND (reference sequence). The CDR3 here is CASSIRGRAHEQFF. CDR3 in DNA: TGTGCCAGTAGTATACGGGGCAGGGCTCACGAGCAGTTCTTC.

In this sample, this clonotype turned up many times. The CDR3 sequence is CASSPRGALTYEQYF. The DNA for the CDR3 is TGCGCCAGCAGCCCCAGGGGGGCCCTAACCTACGAGCAGTACTTC. The chain has TRBV4-1 and TRBJ2-7; tentatively, D is TRBD1 (7 bases). The CDR3 loop spans 15 amino acids. The germline V gene has CDR1 MGHRA and CDR2 YSYEKL. The ends were cut back, 4 bases at V and 2 bases at J, with 15 bases in the middle.

The sample holds many counts of this clonotype. The chain recombines TRBV25-1 with TRBJ2-7, with D possibly TRBD1 on 6 matching bases. This CDR3 spans 14 amino acids. In germline, CDR1 is MGHDK, CDR2 SYGVNS. Trimming pared 3 bases from V and 4 bases from J, leaving 13 bases between. The CDR3 DNA reads TGTGCCAGCAGTGACTTTGGCAGGGGATACGAGCAGTACTTC. This codes for CASSDFGRGYEQYF.

This clonotype showed up just a few times. The rearrangement links TRBV30 to TRBJ2-7; D is undetermined. From germline, CDR1 is GTSNPN and CDR2 SVGIG (reference sequence). V shed 0 bases and J shed 4 bases, with 10 bases lying between them. The length of the CDR3 is 13 residues. The CDR3 spells CAWSVPGRYEQYF. The DNA for the CDR3 is TGTGCCTGGAGTGTACCCGGCCGGTACGAGCAGTACTTC.

This clonotype was observed many times. The V gene is TRBV29-1, the J gene TRBJ2-3, with 9 bases lining up with TRBD1. The trim removed 4 bases at V and 9 bases at J, leaving 11 bases unmatched. This CDR3 comprises 14 residues. Germline lookup yields CDR1 SQVTM and CDR2 ANQGSEA. The CDR3 sequence is CSVVRTGEQETQYF. The CDR3 bases are TGCAGCGTTGTTAGGACAGGGGAGCAGGAAACGCAGTATTTT.

This clonotype appeared many times. V usage is TRBV27 and J usage is TRBJ2-7; no definite D call. The V and J ends lost 6 bases and 2 bases respectively, with 11 bases between them. Germline CDR1 MNHEY, CDR2 SMNVEV (reference sequence). The CDR3 is 13 amino acids. CDR3 sequence: CASSETPAYEQYF. CDR3 nucleotides: TGTGCCAGCAGCGAGACACCGGCCTACGAGCAGTACTTC.

In this sample, this clonotype turned up a few times. The rearrangement joins TRBV11-1 to TRBJ2-1, with TRBD2 matching over 8 bases. J was trimmed by 0 bases and V by 5 bases; bases with no gene match: 15. CDR3 length: 19 residues. CDR1 and CDR2 from the germline V gene are SGHAT and FQDESV (reference sequence). Written as DNA, the CDR3 is TGTGCCAGCAGCGGACTTGCGGGGGGTAGCACCAGCTCCTACAATGAGCAGTTCTTC. As protein: CASSGLAGGSTSSYNEQFF.

This clonotype was counted only a few times. J is TRBJ2-7 and V is TRBV6-5, with D perhaps matching TRBD1 (5 bases). Trimming removed 0 bases at V and 6 bases at J, with 9 bases between. CDR1 and CDR2 (germline): MNHEY, SVGAGI. The CDR3 covers 13 residues. This CDR3 reads CASSYSRVGEQYF. CDR3 nucleotide sequence: TGTGCCAGCAGTTACTCCAGGGTGGGCGAGCAGTACTTC.

This clonotype was counted only a few times. The rearrangement links TRBV7-9 to TRBJ2-1; D ambiguous. The CDR3 runs 12 residues. V lost 5 bases and J 7 bases, leaving 9 bases between the germline ends. CDR1 is SEHNR, CDR2 FQNEAQ, per germline (reference sequence). CDR3 coding DNA: TGTGCCAGCAGCACTACTAAAAATGAGCAGTTCTTC. Translation: CASSTTKNEQFF. Full variable domain (rest looked up from reference TRBV7-9 and TRBJ2-1): DTGVSQNPRHKITKRGQNVTFRCDPISEHNRLYWYRQTLGQGPEFLTYFQNEAQLEKSRLLSDRFSAERPKGSFSTLEIQRTEQGDSAMYLCASSTTKNEQFFGPGTRLTVL.

This clonotype came up many times. The rearrangement links TRBV6-2 or TRBV6-3 to TRBJ1-1; D is uncertain. CDR3 length equals 14 residues. CDR1 and CDR2 (germline): MNHEY, SVGEGT. V gave up 10 bases and J gave up 0 bases, with 15 bases separating them. The CDR3 sequence: CATNSLGMNTEAFF. CDR3 coding DNA: TGTGCCACCAACAGCCTCGGCATGAACACTGAAGCTTTCTTT.

This clonotype is medium-sized by share. V and J are TRBV20-1 and TRBJ2-1, with 11 bases fitting TRBD2. Germline lookup yields CDR1 DFQATT and CDR2 SNEGSKA (reference sequence). J lost 5 bases, V lost 4 bases, and 7 bases had no gene match. The CDR3 contains 15 residues. CDR3 DNA: TGCAGTGCTACCATAGCGGGGGGGAACAACAATGAGCAGTTCTTC. Translating it yields CSATIAGGNNNEQFF.